Presented here are 27 T cell receptor beta chains from one specimen sequenced in a study of shared clonotypes between healthy human individuals. Sequencing was performed with immunoSEQ multiplex PCR; in TCRdb, only in-frame clones are kept and a portion is missing. The sample holds some 450,000 clones, approximately 80% seen once. Sequenced material: PBMCs. The receptors stem from a woman aged 40 to 50 in good health. Some clones in this sample may be carry-over from other donors' samples.

This clone was observed at least ten times. CDR3 bases: TGTGCCAGCAGGACAGGGGGCTGGGGTTTGAACACTGAAGCTTTCTTT. Encoded protein: CASRTGGWGLNTEAFF. The V and J genes are TRBV2 and TRBJ1-1, with 10 nucleotides matching TRBD1. This CDR3 region has 16 residues. The junction had 7 bases not matched to a gene; V was cut back by 6 bases and J by 0 bases. The V gene's germline CDR1 is SNHLY and CDR2 FYNNEI.

In this sample, this clone turned up once. The chain recombines TRBV4-2 with TRBJ2-7, with TRBD1 as a possible D gene (5 bases). Germline lookup yields CDR1 LGHNA and CDR2 YNFKEQ. This CDR3 has 14 amino acids. V dropped 1 base and J dropped 3 bases, with 10 bases sitting between them. The CDR3 region is CASSQGSQGYEQYF. The CDR3 DNA reads TGTGCCAGCAGCCAAGGTTCCCAGGGCTACGAGCAGTACTTC.

This chain connects TRBV5-1 to TRBJ2-6; D gene ambiguous. The V end lost 0 bases, the J end lost 2 bases, and 6 bases lay between the germline ends. The CDR3 is 15 amino acids. CDR1 and CDR2 (germline): SGHRS, YFSETQ. CDR3 residues: CASSLVVPGANVLTF. As DNA, the CDR3 is TGCGCCAGCAGCTTGGTAGTGCCTGGGGCCAACGTCCTGACTTTC.

This chain links TRBV28 with TRBJ2-2, with 8 bases fitting TRBD2. CDR1 MDHEN and CDR2 SYDVKM come from the germline V gene. Trimming took 5 bases from V and 5 from J; bases not matched to a gene: 10. This CDR3 comprises 16 residues. The CDR3 DNA is TGTGCCAGCAGTCCCCTTATAGCGGGGCGGACCGGGGAGCTGTTTTTT. Protein: CASSPLIAGRTGELFF.

The chain links TRBV28 to TRBJ2-5, with D perhaps assigned TRBD1 or TRBD2 (5 bases each). Germline loops: CDR1 MDHEN, CDR2 SYDVKM. The CDR3 is made up of 14 amino acids. The V gene lost 11 bases and the J gene lost 3 bases, with 19 bases spanning the gap. As DNA, the CDR3 is TGTGCCTCATCCGGGGCCGGCTTGGAAGAGACCCAGTACTTC. Its translation: CASSGAGLEETQYF.

The J gene is TRBJ2-2, the V gene TRBV7-9; D call uncertain. Germline assignment: CDR1 SEHNR and CDR2 FQNEAQ (reference sequence). The V and J ends lost 5 bases and 1 base respectively, with 8 bases between them. This CDR3 spans 14 amino acids. The CDR3 sequence is CASSPDGNTGELFF. CDR3 coding DNA: TGTGCCAGCAGCCCGGACGGGAACACCGGGGAGCTGTTTTTT.

The chain employs TRBV19 and TRBJ2-7; D is perhaps TRBD2 (5 bases). Germline-derived CDR1 and CDR2 are LNHDA and SQIVND (reference sequence). The CDR3 sequence is 15 residues long. V lost 5 bases and J 2 bases, leaving 16 bases between the germline ends. DNA of the CDR3: TGTGCCAGTAGTGGCAAATTCCGAGGGACCTACGAGCAGTACTTC. This codes for CASSGKFRGTYEQYF.

V usage is TRBV4-3 and J usage is TRBJ2-6, with D possibly being TRBD1 (5 bases). This CDR3 spans 17 amino acids. With 4 bases removed from V and 1 base from J, the gap between germline ends came to 14 bases. Germline-derived CDR1 and CDR2 are LGHNA and YSLEER. CDR3: CASSRKPRQSGANVLTF. CDR3 in DNA: TGCGCCAGCAGCCGAAAGCCTCGACAGTCTGGGGCCAACGTCCTGACTTTC.

This clone was seen at least ten times. V and J are TRBV7-9 and TRBJ1-1; D call uncertain. V lost 10 bases and J lost 4, with 16 bases in between. The germline gives CDR1 SEHNR, CDR2 FQNEAQ (reference sequence). The CDR3 totals 13 residues. The CDR3 DNA follows: TGTGCCACTCAAACCCGTTATGGCACTGAAGCTTTCTTT. This sequence encodes CATQTRYGTEAFF.

The chain combines TRBV5-4 with TRBJ2-5; perhaps TRBD2 as D (6 bases). The length of the CDR3 is 14 residues. The V and J ends lost 0 bases and 4 bases respectively, with 10 bases between them. Per germline, CDR1 SGHNT and CDR2 YYREEE (reference sequence). Here the CDR3 reads CASSLARGVETQYF. CDR3 nucleotides: TGTGCCAGCAGCTTGGCCCGCGGGGTAGAGACCCAGTACTTC.

The chain couples TRBV27 to TRBJ2-6; TRBD1 agrees at 9 bases. The CDR3 contains 18 residues. The germline V gene encodes CDR1 MNHEY and CDR2 SMNVEV (reference sequence). V lost 5 bases, J lost 3 bases, and 11 bases stayed unmatched. DNA for the CDR3: TGTGCCAGCAGTACGTTGGGGACAGGGAACTATGGGGCCAACGTCCTGACTTTC. This codes for CASSTLGTGNYGANVLTF.

This sequence joins TRBV19 and TRBJ2-1; 8 bases align to TRBD2. With 2 bases clipped from V and 10 bases from J, the junction kept 13 bases outside the gene matches. The length of the CDR3 is 16 residues. Looked up from germline, CDR1 is LNHDA and CDR2 is SQIVND (reference sequence). The DNA for the CDR3 is TGTGCCAGTAGTATACTGGGAGCGGGAGCAGTGTCCGAGCAGTTCTTC. It is translated as CASSILGAGAVSEQFF.

The genes are TRBV30 and TRBJ2-7; 8 bases map to TRBD1. V dropped 4 bases and J dropped 2; count of bases not matched to a gene: 4. There are 13 residues in the CDR3. Germline-derived CDR1 and CDR2 are GTSNPN and SVGIG (reference sequence). CDR3 loop: CAWNGGQAYEQYF. CDR3 nucleotides: TGTGCCTGGAACGGGGGACAGGCCTACGAGCAGTACTTC.

The chain combines TRBV2 with TRBJ2-3; D call uncertain. V shed 6 bases and J shed 0 bases, with 10 bases lying between them. CDR3 length: 14 amino acids. The germline CDR1 and CDR2 sequences are SNHLY and FYNNEI. This chain's CDR3 is CASRSPMSTDTQYF. Here the CDR3 DNA reads TGTGCCAGCAGATCCCCCATGAGCACAGATACGCAGTATTTT. Full variable domain (remainder filled in from reference TRBV2 and TRBJ2-3): EPEVTQTPSHQVTQMGQEVILRCVPISNHLYFYWYRQILGQKVEFLVSFYNNEISEKSEIFDDQFSVERPDGSNFTLKIRSTKLEDSAMYFCASRSPMSTDTQYFGPGTRLTVL.

This sequence joins TRBV28 and TRBJ2-7, with 9 nucleotides matching TRBD1. Per germline, CDR1 MDHEN and CDR2 SYDVKM. V was pared by 5 bases and J by 4 bases, with 6 bases of the junction left unmatched. The CDR3 extends over 14 amino acids. This CDR3 reads CASSPHGQGYEQYF. Written as DNA, the CDR3 is TGTGCCAGCAGTCCCCACGGACAGGGGTACGAGCAGTACTTC. Complete variable domain (other parts from reference TRBV28 and TRBJ2-7): DVKVTQSSRYLVKRTGEKVFLECVQDMDHENMFWYRQDPGLGLRLIYFSYDVKMKEKGDIPEGYSVSREKKERFSLILESASTNQTSMYLCASSPHGQGYEQYFGPGTRLTVT.

The J gene is TRBJ2-4, the V gene TRBV7-8; D is unclear. V was clipped by 3 bases and J by 4 bases, with 13 bases between them. The CDR3 sequence is 15 residues long. The germline CDR1 and CDR2 sequences are SGHVS and FQNEAQ. CDR3 residues: CASSFSVLKKNIQYF. The CDR3, as DNA: TGTGCCAGCAGCTTTTCAGTTCTTAAAAAAAACATTCAGTACTTC.

Remarks on this clone: It may be a read error: a sequence one base away is much more abundant. The V call is TRBV19, the J call TRBJ1-5; perhaps TRBD1 as D (6 bases). The CDR3 is 14 amino acids. Looked up from germline, CDR1 is LNHDA and CDR2 is SQIVND (reference sequence). The ends were cut back, 6 bases at V and 4 bases at J, with 13 bases in the middle. The CDR3 loop reads CASRGTMTNQPQHF. CDR3 in DNA: TGTGCCAGTAGGGGGACAATGACTAATCAGCCCCAGCATTTT.

The chain employs TRBV2 and TRBJ1-3; D is unclear. Per germline, CDR1 SNHLY and CDR2 FYNNEI. This CDR3 spans 14 amino acids. The V end lost 2 bases, the J end lost 2 bases, and 7 bases lay between the germline ends. The CDR3 spells CASSEHFPGNTIYF. The CDR3, as DNA: TGTGCCAGCAGTGAACATTTCCCTGGAAACACCATATATTTT. Based on the CDR3 plus reference TRBV2 and TRBJ1-3, the full variable domain is EPEVTQTPSHQVTQMGQEVILRCVPISNHLYFYWYRQILGQKVEFLVSFYNNEISEKSEIFDDQFSVERPDGSNFTLKIRSTKLEDSAMYFCASSEHFPGNTIYFGEGSWLTVV.

This chain joins TRBV18 and TRBJ2-1; D unclear. The length of the CDR3 is 13 residues. Germline CDR1 KGHSH, CDR2 LQKENI. The V end was cut by 3 bases, the J end by 8 bases, with 11 bases between. The CDR3 nucleotides read TGTGCCAGCTCACCTTGGATTGGGGATGAGCAGTTCTTC. It is translated as CASSPWIGDEQFF.

The genes are TRBV18 and TRBJ1-5; D possibly corresponds to TRBD1 (6 bases). The CDR3 length is 15 residues. Looked up from germline, CDR1 is KGHSH and CDR2 is LQKENI. The V end was cut by 5 bases, the J end by 4 bases, with 15 bases between. CDR3 sequence: CASSLYGQPNQPQHF. CDR3 nucleotides: TGTGCCAGCTCATTGTATGGACAGCCAAATCAGCCCCAGCATTTT.

The J gene is TRBJ2-5, the V gene TRBV7-2; 8 nucleotides agree with TRBD2. The DNA matches TRBJ2-7 better at its end, which makes the J call doubtful. Germline V lookup: CDR1 SGHTA, CDR2 FQGNSA. The length of the CDR3 is 15 residues. The CDR3 bases are TGTGCCAGCAGCCTATGGACTAGCCGACCCTACGAGCAGTACTTC. Amino acids: CASSLWTSRPYEQYF.

The genes are TRBV4-1 and TRBJ1-5, with no clear D. CDR1 and CDR2 (germline): MGHRA, YSYEKL. The CDR3 totals 13 residues. Trimming stripped 1 base from V and 4 bases from J, with 5 bases between. The CDR3 DNA sequence: TGCGCCAGCAGCCAAGGGGGAAATCAGCCCCAGCATTTT. This sequence encodes CASSQGGNQPQHF.

V and J are TRBV2 and TRBJ2-5; D is possibly TRBD1 or TRBD2 (5 bases each). Germline V gene sequence: CDR1 SNHLY, CDR2 FYNNEI. The V end lost 8 bases, the J end lost 9 bases, and 7 bases lay between the germline ends. This CDR3 has 9 residues. Here the CDR3 reads CASGTAQYF. The CDR3 coding sequence is TGTGCCAGCGGGACCGCCCAGTACTTC.

As for this clone: A far larger clone is only one base removed, so a read error is likely. The chain carries TRBV18 and TRBJ2-2; D may be TRBD2 (5 bases). This CDR3 contains 14 residues. Germline V gene sequence: CDR1 KGHSH, CDR2 LQKENI. This chain's CDR3 is CASSPRLNTGELSF. For the CDR3, the DNA is TGTGCCAGCTCACCACGGCTTAACACCGGGGAGCTGTCTTTT.

The CDR3 bases are TGTGCCAGCAGCCAAGGGAAAGGGGAGACCCAGTACTTC. Translation: CASSQGKGETQYF. The V gene is TRBV27, the J gene TRBJ2-5; the D is unclear. V gave up 6 bases and J gave up 5 bases, with 13 bases separating them. The CDR3 length is 13 residues. CDR1 is MNHEY, CDR2 SMNVEV, per germline (reference sequence).

This clone was seen just once. The gene calls are TRBV5-1 and TRBJ2-7; TRBD2 agrees at 11 bases. CDR3 size: 15 residues. Trimming at V came to 4 bases and at J to 4 bases, leaving 7 bases not matched to a gene. The germline V gene encodes CDR1 SGHRS and CDR2 YFSETQ. CDR3 in DNA: TGCGCCAGCAGCCCCCAAGGGACTAGCGGTTACGAGCAGTACTTC. Its translation is CASSPQGTSGYEQYF. Together with reference TRBV5-1 and TRBJ2-7, the CDR3 gives the full variable domain: KAGVTQTPRYLIKTRGQQVTLSCSPISGHRSVSWYQQTPGQGLQFLFEYFSETQRNKGNFPGRFSGRQFSNSRSEMNVSTLELGDSALYLCASSPQGTSGYEQYFGPGTRLTVT.

The chain is built from TRBV2 and TRBJ2-7, with 9 bases fitting TRBD2. Germline assignment: CDR1 SNHLY and CDR2 FYNNEI. This CDR3 is 15 amino acids long. J gave up 7 bases and V 4 bases, and 11 bases lay outside the gene matches. Here the CDR3 reads CASSVGLAGTWEQYF. The CDR3 DNA reads TGTGCCAGCAGTGTGGGCCTAGCGGGGACGTGGGAGCAGTACTTC.